Following are 2 T cell receptor beta chains from one sample sequenced in a study of CD8 T cells in Susac syndrome. RNA, at about 0.45 to 1 ug, was reverse transcribed with random hexamers. TCRdb fed the immunoSEQ multiplex PCR reads into MiXCR, producing one record per CDR3 protein. This sample has roughly 120,000 distinct CDR3 sequences; 85% to 95% occur once, and the top ten carry about 0.09%. The sample taken for sequencing was CD4+ T cells from PBMCs. Source of these receptors: a human donor with multiple sclerosis.

The chain combines TRBV20-1 with TRBJ2-2; D gene uncertain. Germline V gene data show CDR1 as DFQATT and CDR2 as SNEGSKA (reference sequence). The CDR3 is made up of 14 amino acids. V was trimmed by 3 bases and J by 3 bases, leaving 11 bases between them. Written as DNA, the CDR3 is TGCAGTGCTAGCCGCGAGGCGGACACCGGGGAGCTGTTTTTT. Amino acids: CSASREADTGELFF.

The chain combines TRBV3-1 with TRBJ2-6; D not certain. The CDR3 is 14 residues long. Per the germline V gene, CDR1 is LGHDT and CDR2 is YNNKEL (reference sequence). Deletions cut 3 bases from V and 0 bases from J, with 3 bases between. The CDR3 nucleotides read TGTGCCAGCAGCCACTCCTCTGGGGCCAACGTCCTGACTTTC. It codes for CASSHSSGANVLTF.